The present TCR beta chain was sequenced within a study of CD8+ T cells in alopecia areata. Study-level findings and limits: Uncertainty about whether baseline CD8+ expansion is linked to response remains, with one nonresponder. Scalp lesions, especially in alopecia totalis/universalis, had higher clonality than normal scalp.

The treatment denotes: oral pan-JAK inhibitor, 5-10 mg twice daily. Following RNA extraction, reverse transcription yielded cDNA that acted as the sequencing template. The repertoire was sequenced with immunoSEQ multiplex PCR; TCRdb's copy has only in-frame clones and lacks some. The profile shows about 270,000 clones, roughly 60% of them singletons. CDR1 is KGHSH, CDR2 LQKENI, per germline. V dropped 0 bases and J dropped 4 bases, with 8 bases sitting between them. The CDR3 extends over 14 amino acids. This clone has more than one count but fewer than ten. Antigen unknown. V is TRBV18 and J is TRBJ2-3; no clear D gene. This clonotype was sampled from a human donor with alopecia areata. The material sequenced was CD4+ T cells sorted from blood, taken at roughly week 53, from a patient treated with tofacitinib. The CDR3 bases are TGTGCCAGCTCACCACCGTCCGTGGCAGATACGCAGTATTTT. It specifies CASSPPSVADTQYF.